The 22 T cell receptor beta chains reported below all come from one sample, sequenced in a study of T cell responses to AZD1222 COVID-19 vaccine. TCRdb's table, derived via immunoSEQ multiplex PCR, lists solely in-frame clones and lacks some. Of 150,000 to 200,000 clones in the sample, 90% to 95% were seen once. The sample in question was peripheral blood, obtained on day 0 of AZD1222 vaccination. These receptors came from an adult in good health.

The CDR3 DNA follows: TGTGCCAGTAGTATATCGGGCAGGGGTAATTCACCCCTCCACTTT. Translating gives CASSISGRGNSPLHF. V is TRBV19 and J is TRBJ1-6; tentatively, D is TRBD1 (6 bases). Trimming pared 2 bases from V and 6 bases from J, leaving 11 bases between. Germline values: CDR1 LNHDA, CDR2 SQIVND (reference sequence). The CDR3 has 15 amino acids.

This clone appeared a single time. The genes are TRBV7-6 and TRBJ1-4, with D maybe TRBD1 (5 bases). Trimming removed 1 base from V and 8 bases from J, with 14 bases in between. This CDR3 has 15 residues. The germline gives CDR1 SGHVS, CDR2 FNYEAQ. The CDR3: CASSLGGGPWEKLFF. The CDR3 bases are TGTGCCAGCAGCTTAGGTGGGGGACCATGGGAAAAACTGTTTTTT.

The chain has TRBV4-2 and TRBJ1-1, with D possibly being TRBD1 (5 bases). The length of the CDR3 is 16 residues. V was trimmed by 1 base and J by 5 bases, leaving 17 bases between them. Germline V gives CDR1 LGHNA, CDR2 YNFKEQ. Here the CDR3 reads CASSQGVEGYTTEAFF. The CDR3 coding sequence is TGTGCCAGCAGCCAAGGGGTTGAGGGGTATACTACTGAAGCTTTCTTT.

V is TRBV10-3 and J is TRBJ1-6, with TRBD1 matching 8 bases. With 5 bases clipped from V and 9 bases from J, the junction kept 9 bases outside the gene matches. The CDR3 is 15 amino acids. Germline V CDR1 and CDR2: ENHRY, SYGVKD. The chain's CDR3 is CAISPDRGMGSPLHF. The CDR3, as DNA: TGTGCCATCAGTCCTGACAGGGGAATGGGTTCACCCCTCCACTTT.

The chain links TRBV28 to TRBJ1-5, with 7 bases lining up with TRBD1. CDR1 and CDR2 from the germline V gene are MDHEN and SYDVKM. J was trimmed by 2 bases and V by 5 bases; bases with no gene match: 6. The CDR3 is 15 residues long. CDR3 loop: CASSTPDRGNQPQHF. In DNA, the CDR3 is TGTGCCAGCAGTACCCCTGACAGGGGCAATCAGCCCCAGCATTTT.

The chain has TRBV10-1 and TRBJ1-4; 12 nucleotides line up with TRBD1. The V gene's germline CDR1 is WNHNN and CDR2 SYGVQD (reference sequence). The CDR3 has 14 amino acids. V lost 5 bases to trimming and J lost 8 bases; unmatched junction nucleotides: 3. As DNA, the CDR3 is TGCGCCAGCAGTCCGGGACAGGGGGCGGAAAAACTGTTTTTT. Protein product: CASSPGQGAEKLFF.

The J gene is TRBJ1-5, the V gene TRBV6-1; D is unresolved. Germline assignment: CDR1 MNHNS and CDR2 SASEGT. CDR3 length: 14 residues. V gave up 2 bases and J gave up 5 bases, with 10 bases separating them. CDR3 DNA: TGTGCCAGCAGTGAACTGGCAGGCCATCAGCCCCAGCATTTT. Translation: CASSELAGHQPQHF.

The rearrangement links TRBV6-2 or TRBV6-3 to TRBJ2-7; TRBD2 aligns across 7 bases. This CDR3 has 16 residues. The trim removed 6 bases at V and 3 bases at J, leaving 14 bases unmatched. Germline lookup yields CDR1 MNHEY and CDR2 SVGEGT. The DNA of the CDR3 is TGTGCCAGCAGCTCCCCTTGGGGAGCGGGATTCTACGAGCAGTACTTC. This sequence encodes CASSSPWGAGFYEQYF.

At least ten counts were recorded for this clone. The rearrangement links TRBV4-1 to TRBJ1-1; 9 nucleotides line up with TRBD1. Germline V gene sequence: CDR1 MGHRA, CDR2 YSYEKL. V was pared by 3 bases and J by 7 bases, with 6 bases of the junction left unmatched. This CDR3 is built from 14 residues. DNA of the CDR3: TGCGCCAGCAGCCAGCCCCTGGGACAGGGTGAAGCTTTCTTT. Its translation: CASSQPLGQGEAFF.

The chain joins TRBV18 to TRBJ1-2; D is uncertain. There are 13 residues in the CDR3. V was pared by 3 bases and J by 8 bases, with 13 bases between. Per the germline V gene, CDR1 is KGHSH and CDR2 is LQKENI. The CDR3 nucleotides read TGTGCCAGCTCACCTAGTGACGGAGGGGGCTACACCTTC. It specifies CASSPSDGGGYTF.

The DNA of the CDR3 is TGTGCCAGCAGCTCTTGGGACAGGGGTTTTACTGAAGCTTTCTTT. It is translated as CASSSWDRGFTEAFF. The gene calls are TRBV11-2 and TRBJ1-1, with TRBD1 identical over 10 bases. Germline values: CDR1 SGHAT, CDR2 FQNNGV. The CDR3 extends over 15 amino acids. V trimming: 4 bases; J trimming: 5 bases; junction bases outside the gene matches: 7.

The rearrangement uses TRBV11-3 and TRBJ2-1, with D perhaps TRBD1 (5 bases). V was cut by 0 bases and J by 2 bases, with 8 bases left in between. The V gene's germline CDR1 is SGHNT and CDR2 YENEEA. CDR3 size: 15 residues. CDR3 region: CASSLDRVTYNEQFF. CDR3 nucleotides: TGTGCCAGCAGCTTAGACAGGGTGACCTACAATGAGCAGTTCTTC.

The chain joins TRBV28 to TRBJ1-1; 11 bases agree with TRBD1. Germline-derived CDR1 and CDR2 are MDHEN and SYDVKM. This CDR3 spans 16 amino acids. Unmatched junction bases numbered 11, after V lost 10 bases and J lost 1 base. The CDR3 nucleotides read TGTGCCATCCTGAGGACAGGGGGCTGGTCGAACACTGAAGCTTTCTTT. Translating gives CAILRTGGWSNTEAFF.

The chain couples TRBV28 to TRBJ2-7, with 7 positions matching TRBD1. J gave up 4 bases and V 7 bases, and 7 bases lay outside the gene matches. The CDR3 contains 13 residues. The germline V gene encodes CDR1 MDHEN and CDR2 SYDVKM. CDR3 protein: CASTLPGGYEQYF. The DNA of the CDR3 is TGTGCCAGCACCCTGCCAGGGGGTTACGAGCAGTACTTC.

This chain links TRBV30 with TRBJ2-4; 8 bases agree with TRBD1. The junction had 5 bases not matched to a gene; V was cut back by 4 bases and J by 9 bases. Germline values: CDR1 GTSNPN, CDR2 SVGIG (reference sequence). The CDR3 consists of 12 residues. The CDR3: CAWTGTGGIQYF. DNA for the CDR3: TGTGCCTGGACAGGGACAGGAGGCATTCAGTACTTC. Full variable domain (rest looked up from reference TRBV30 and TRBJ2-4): SQTIHQWPATLVQPVGSPLSLECTVEGTSNPNLYWYRQAAGRGLQLLFYSVGIGQISSEVPQNLSASRPQDRQFILSSKKLLLSDSGFYLCAWTGTGGIQYFGAGTRLSVL.

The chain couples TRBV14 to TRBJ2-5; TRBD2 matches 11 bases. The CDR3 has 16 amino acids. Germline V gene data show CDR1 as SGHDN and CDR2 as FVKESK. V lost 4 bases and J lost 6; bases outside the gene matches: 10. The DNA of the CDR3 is TGTGCCAGCAGCCGAGATAGCGGGAGGGCCTTGAAGACCCAGTACTTC. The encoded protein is CASSRDSGRALKTQYF.

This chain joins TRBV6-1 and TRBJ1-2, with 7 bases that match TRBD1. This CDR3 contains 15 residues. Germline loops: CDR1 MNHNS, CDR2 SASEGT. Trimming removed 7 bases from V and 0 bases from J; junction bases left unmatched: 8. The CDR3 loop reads CASIRTGQANYGYTF. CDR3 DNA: TGTGCCAGCATAAGGACAGGACAAGCTAACTATGGCTACACCTTC.

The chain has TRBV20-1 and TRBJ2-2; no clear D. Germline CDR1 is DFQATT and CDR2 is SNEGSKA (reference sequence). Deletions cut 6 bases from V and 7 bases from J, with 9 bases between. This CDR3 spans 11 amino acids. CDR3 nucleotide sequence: TGCAGTGCCCCCGGTGGCGGGGAGCTGTTTTTT. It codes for CSAPGGGELFF.

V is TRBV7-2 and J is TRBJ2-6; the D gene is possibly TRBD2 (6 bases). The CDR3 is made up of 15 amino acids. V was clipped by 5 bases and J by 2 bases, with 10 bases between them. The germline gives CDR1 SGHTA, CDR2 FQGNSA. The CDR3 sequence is CASSRRAPGANVLTF. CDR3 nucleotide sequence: TGTGCCAGCAGCCGGAGGGCCCCTGGGGCCAACGTCCTGACTTTC.

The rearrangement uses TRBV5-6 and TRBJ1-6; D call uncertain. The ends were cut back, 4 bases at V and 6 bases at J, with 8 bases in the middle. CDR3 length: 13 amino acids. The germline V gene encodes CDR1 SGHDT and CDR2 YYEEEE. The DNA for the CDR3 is TGTGCCAGCAGCACCCGGGGTAATTCACCCCTCCACTTT. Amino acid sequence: CASSTRGNSPLHF.

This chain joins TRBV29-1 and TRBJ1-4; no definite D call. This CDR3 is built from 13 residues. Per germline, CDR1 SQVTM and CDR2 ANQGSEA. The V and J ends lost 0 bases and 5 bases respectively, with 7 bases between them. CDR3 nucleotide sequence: TGCAGCGTTGAAGACAGCTTAAATGAAAAACTGTTTTTT. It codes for CSVEDSLNEKLFF.

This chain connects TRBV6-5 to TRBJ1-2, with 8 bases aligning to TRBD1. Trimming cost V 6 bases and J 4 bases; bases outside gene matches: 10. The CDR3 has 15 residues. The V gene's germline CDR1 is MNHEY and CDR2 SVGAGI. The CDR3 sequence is CASSINPTGVYGYTF. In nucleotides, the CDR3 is TGTGCCAGCAGCATCAATCCGACAGGGGTCTATGGCTACACCTTC.